This T cell receptor (beta chain) was sequenced in a study of cytomegalovirus exposure and HLA in healthy donors. General study findings and limits: A later look showed TCR association rates differing by HLA locus, highest for DRB1 and lowest for HLA-C.

Healthy bone marrow donors supplied every sample. Primers: 60 Vbeta forward and 13 Jbeta reverse. Profiling relied on immunoSEQ multiplex PCR, and the TCRdb table lists in-frame clones only, not all of them. The profile shows some 140,000 clones, over 60% of them singletons. Trimming pared 8 bases from V and 3 bases from J, leaving 8 bases between. The CDR3 consists of 11 residues. Germline V lookup: CDR1 MDHEN, CDR2 SYDVKM. A word on this clone: Its target is not known.

This TCR was recovered from a man in his forties or fifties in good health and CMV-seronegative. V and J are TRBV28 and TRBJ2-7; no reliable D call. Material for sequencing was PBMCs. CDR3 residues: CASEERYEQYF. For the CDR3, the DNA is TGTGCCAGCGAGGAGCGCTACGAGCAGTACTTC.